These 14 T cell receptor beta chains came from one sample sequenced in a study of T cells after yellow fever vaccination. TCRdb processed the 5' RACE reads anew with MiXCR; each CDR3 protein has one entry. The sample carries 30,000 or so distinct CDR3 sequences, 6.3% recorded once. Sequences were derived from PBMCs, either bulk or a sorted T-cell subset (CD4+, CD8+, memory, or dextramer-sorted; not recorded which), sampled on the day of the yellow fever booster vaccination. These receptors originate from a man aged 25-40 years who received the YFV17D yellow fever vaccine.

V and J are TRBV15 and TRBJ2-1; 10 bases align to TRBD2. Losses at the gene ends were 0 bases for V and 0 bases for J; bases not matched to a gene: 23. The CDR3 is 24 residues long. Germline V gene data show CDR1 as LNHNV and CDR2 as YYDKDF (reference sequence). The CDR3 bases are TGTGCCACCAGCAGAGATCCCTGGACAGGGTGGGCTAGCGGGAGTCCCCTCTCCTACAATGAGCAGTTCTTC. It is translated as CATSRDPWTGWASGSPLSYNEQFF.

CDR3 residues: CASSWTSTQYF. CDR3 sequence (DNA): TGTGCCAGCAGTTGGACCAGTACGCAGTATTTT. The chain carries TRBV6-2 or TRBV6-3 and TRBJ2-3, with D unclear. V gave up 4 bases and J gave up 8 bases, with 7 bases separating them. The germline gives CDR1 MNHEY, CDR2 SVGEGT. The CDR3 covers 11 residues.

In its sample, this clonotype was seen many times. This chain joins TRBV5-1 and TRBJ2-7; 10 positions agree with TRBD2. V lost 4 bases to trimming and J lost 5 bases; unmatched junction nucleotides: 6. Germline CDR1 is SGHRS and CDR2 is YFSETQ. This CDR3 comprises 14 residues. In DNA form, the CDR3 reads TGCGCCAGCAGCCATTCTAGCGGGAGCCACGAGCAGTACTTC. As protein: CASSHSSGSHEQYF.

This clonotype is classed as medium-sized (0.01 to 0.1%). J is TRBJ1-1 and V is TRBV19; D gene unclear. The V gene's germline CDR1 is LNHDA and CDR2 SQIVND (reference sequence). The V and J ends lost 3 bases and 6 bases respectively, with 8 bases between them. CDR3 size: 12 residues. CDR3 sequence reads: CASSMREPEAFF. The DNA for the CDR3 is TGTGCCAGTAGTATGAGAGAGCCTGAAGCTTTCTTT.

The chain joins TRBV27 to TRBJ2-5; 7 bases line up with TRBD1. The length of the CDR3 is 14 residues. The V segment lost 4 bases and the J segment 5 bases; nucleotides outside the gene matches: 7. Germline assignment: CDR1 MNHEY and CDR2 SMNVEV (reference sequence). CDR3 nucleotides: TGTGCCAGCAGTTGGTCAGGGGGTCTGGAGACCCAGTACTTC. It specifies CASSWSGGLETQYF.

This clonotype occurred a few times. CDR3 sequence: CASSSIGQGRGYTF. The CDR3 DNA sequence: TGTGCCAGCAGTTCCATCGGACAGGGCAGGGGCTACACCTTC. V is TRBV27 and J is TRBJ1-2; 8 nucleotides align to TRBD1. Losses at the gene ends were 4 bases for V and 8 bases for J; bases not matched to a gene: 9. Germline CDR1 MNHEY, CDR2 SMNVEV (reference sequence). There are 14 residues in the CDR3.

This clonotype was seen many times. This chain joins TRBV10-2 and TRBJ2-1; 9 nucleotides agree with TRBD1. V lost 0 bases and J lost 7; bases outside the gene matches: 7. The CDR3 loop spans 16 amino acids. From germline, CDR1 is WSHSY and CDR2 SAAADI. In DNA, the CDR3 is TGCGCCAGCAGTGAGTCGATAACAGGGGGCGGAAATGAGCAGTTCTTC. Residues: CASSESITGGGNEQFF.

In its sample, this clonotype was seen many times. The V call is TRBV7-6, the J call TRBJ1-1; no reliable D call. CDR3 length: 13 residues. From germline, CDR1 is SGHVS and CDR2 FNYEAQ. The V gene lost 2 bases and the J gene lost 4 bases, with 8 bases spanning the gap. This CDR3 reads CASSLPGVTEAFF. Written as DNA, the CDR3 is TGTGCCAGCAGCTTACCCGGAGTCACTGAAGCTTTCTTT.

This clonotype was found many times. The V gene is TRBV5-6, the J gene TRBJ1-1; D not certain. This CDR3 spans 12 amino acids. The germline V and J ends were trimmed by 4 bases and 4 bases, with 8 bases remaining between them. From germline, CDR1 is SGHDT and CDR2 YYEEEE. The CDR3 nucleotides are TGTGCCAGCAGCCCGGCGGGCACTGAAGCTTTCTTT. As protein: CASSPAGTEAFF.

This clonotype was observed a handful of times. This chain joins TRBV20-1 and TRBJ1-5; D ambiguous. The CDR3 has 13 residues. Germline V gene sequence: CDR1 DFQATT, CDR2 SNEGSKA (reference sequence). Trimming left V 5 bases short and J 5 bases short, with 13 bases between. Here the CDR3 reads CSALSVGDQPQHF. The CDR3 DNA follows: TGCAGTGCTCTGTCGGTGGGAGATCAGCCCCAGCATTTT.

This clonotype showed up many times. The chain recombines TRBV12-3 or TRBV12-4 with TRBJ1-5; no definite D call. Trimming removed 7 bases at V and 4 bases at J, with 8 bases between. The CDR3 runs to 12 residues. CDR3 loop: CASTLTNQPQHF. In nucleotides, the CDR3 is TGTGCCAGCACCTTAACAAATCAGCCCCAGCATTTT.

This clonotype showed up many times. The chain uses TRBV10-1 and TRBJ1-1; no reliable D call. Germline loops: CDR1 WNHNN, CDR2 SYGVQD (reference sequence). CDR3 length: 16 amino acids. V lost 4 bases and J lost 1, with 16 bases in between. Written as DNA, the CDR3 is TGCGCCAGCAGTGGTAGCCCTCTCTCCGGGAACACTGAAGCTTTCTTT. This encodes CASSGSPLSGNTEAFF.

This clonotype was seen ten or more times. The rearrangement joins TRBV6-2 or TRBV6-3 to TRBJ2-7; D uncertain. Germline CDR1 and CDR2: MNHEY and SVGEGT. The V and J ends lost 2 bases and 6 bases respectively, with 8 bases between them. CDR3 length: 12 amino acids. The CDR3 DNA follows: TGTGCCAGCAGTTACGGTCGGATCGAGCAGTACTTC. Protein product: CASSYGRIEQYF.

V is TRBV5-1 and J is TRBJ2-1; weak D call: TRBD2 (6 bases). The CDR3 loop spans 13 amino acids. The V gene's germline CDR1 is SGHRS and CDR2 YFSETQ. V dropped 4 bases and J dropped 6 bases, with 11 bases sitting between them. The CDR3 coding sequence is TGCGCCAGCAGCGGAGGGGAGCTCAATGAGCAGTTCTTC. Residues: CASSGGELNEQFF.